A single sample is the source of the 32 T cell receptor beta chains below, sequenced in a study of T cells in Graves' hyperthyroidism and ophthalmopathy. RNA transcripts provided the source from which TCR beta CDR3 regions were amplified. First-round RT-PCR targeting the TCR CDR3 was performed with the HTBI primer set. TCRdb independently ran MiXCR on the multiplex PCR reads; one entry per CDR3 protein. Of a few hundred thousand distinct CDR3 sequences listed, 15% to 19% were seen once; the top ten hold around 7.8%. The sample taken for sequencing was blood. The receptors derive from a woman aged 30 to 39 with Graves' hyperthyroidism.

Many counts were recorded for this clonotype. The chain combines TRBV13 with TRBJ1-2, with D hard to call. There are 16 residues in the CDR3. V lost 4 bases to trimming and J lost 8 bases, with 23 bases between them. Germline-derived CDR1 and CDR2 are PRHDT and FYEKMQ (reference sequence). DNA of the CDR3: TGTGCCAGCAGCTCCCGTTCTTCGGGCTATTTAGGGGGCTACACCTTC. This translates into CASSSRSSGYLGGYTF.

This clonotype was seen a handful of times. This chain links TRBV5-1 with TRBJ2-5; no definite D call. CDR3 size: 13 residues. V lost 5 bases and J 2 bases, leaving 10 bases between the germline ends. Germline V CDR1 and CDR2: SGHRS, YFSETQ. CDR3 DNA sequence: TGCGCCAGCAGACCCGACACGCAAGAGACCCAGTACTTC. Protein: CASRPDTQETQYF.

This clonotype came up many times. The V and J genes are TRBV10-3 and TRBJ2-1, with D unclear. This CDR3 is 13 amino acids long. The ends were cut back, 1 base at V and 5 bases at J, with 6 bases in the middle. The germline CDR1 and CDR2 sequences are ENHRY and SYGVKD. The CDR3 nucleotides read TGTGCCATCAGTGAGTTACGGGACAATGAGCAGTTCTTC. Protein: CAISELRDNEQFF.

This clonotype was seen only a few times. The gene calls are TRBV27 and TRBJ2-6, with D unclear. V was shortened by 6 bases and J by 1 base, with 7 bases between the two germline ends. This CDR3 has 14 amino acids. CDR1 is MNHEY, CDR2 SMNVEV, per germline (reference sequence). The CDR3 protein is CASRELSGANVLTF. The CDR3 DNA sequence: TGTGCCAGCAGAGAGCTATCTGGGGCCAACGTCCTGACTTTC.

Ten or more counts support this clonotype. The rearrangement links TRBV11-2 to TRBJ2-1, with 8 positions matching TRBD2. The CDR3 contains 15 residues. J gave up 4 bases and V 5 bases, and 7 bases lay outside the gene matches. Germline lookup yields CDR1 SGHAT and CDR2 FQNNGV. CDR3 protein: CASSERVAGYNEQFF. Written as DNA, the CDR3 is TGTGCCAGCAGCGAGAGGGTAGCGGGGTACAATGAGCAGTTCTTC.

This clonotype was counted at least ten times. The chain recombines TRBV30 with TRBJ2-7, with D perhaps TRBD1 (6 bases). V dropped 5 bases and J dropped 4 bases, with 12 bases sitting between them. The CDR3 is made up of 12 amino acids. Germline V lookup: CDR1 GTSNPN, CDR2 SVGIG (reference sequence). CDR3 protein: CAWGGQSYEQYF. CDR3 DNA: TGTGCCTGGGGAGGACAGAGTTACGAGCAGTACTTC.

Comment on this clonotype: At one end, the junction sequence differs from germline, possibly due to a read error. The rearrangement joins TRBV6-1 to TRBJ2-5; D is possibly TRBD1 or TRBD2 (5 bases each). This CDR3 region has 17 residues. CDR1 is MNHNS, CDR2 SASEGT, per germline. The CDR3: CAGSLETGTDYQETQYF. CDR3 nucleotide sequence: TGTGCCGGCAGCCTCGAGACGGGGACCGATTACCAAGAGACCCAGTACTTC.

This clonotype was seen ten or more times. V usage is TRBV11-2 and J usage is TRBJ2-3, with D uncertain. V lost 2 bases, J lost 4 bases, and 7 bases lay in between. Germline V gives CDR1 SGHAT, CDR2 FQNNGV. The CDR3 has 13 amino acids. The CDR3 spells CASSLTPSDTQYF. CDR3 DNA: TGTGCCAGCAGCTTAACACCCTCAGATACGCAGTATTTT.

This clonotype was detected many times. The chain employs TRBV3-1 and TRBJ2-7; 9 bases match TRBD2. CDR1 LGHDT and CDR2 YNNKEL come from the germline V gene (reference sequence). This CDR3 comprises 15 residues. V trimming: 0 bases; J trimming: 3 bases; junction bases outside the gene matches: 3. Written as DNA, the CDR3 is TGTGCCAGCAGCCAAGAACCTAGCGGGGTCTACGAGCAGTACTTC. Protein: CASSQEPSGVYEQYF.

This clonotype was seen ten or more times. CDR3 amino acids: CASRDRAGNTEAFF. For the CDR3, the DNA is TGTGCCAGCAGGGACAGGGCCGGGAACACTGAAGCTTTCTTT. The rearrangement links TRBV2 to TRBJ1-1; 8 bases are a match to TRBD1. Germline CDR1 is SNHLY and CDR2 is FYNNEI. This CDR3 has 14 amino acids. V gave up 6 bases and J gave up 1 base; unmatched junction bases: 4.

Of note for this clonotype: This likely comes from a read error, as the CDR3 has no conserved phenylalanine or tryptophan at its end. The chain combines TRBV7-2 with TRBJ2-7, with TRBD1 as a possible D gene (6 bases). The ends were cut back, 5 bases at V and 4 bases at J, with 18 bases in the middle. The germline CDR1 and CDR2 sequences are SGHTA and FQGNSA. The CDR3 is made up of 15 amino acids. This chain's CDR3 is CASSISGTLSYEQYS. In DNA, the CDR3 is TGTGCCAGCAGCATCTCCGGGACACTATCTTACGAGCAGTACTCC.

This clonotype occurred many times. The V gene is TRBV27, the J gene TRBJ2-3; 7 positions agree with TRBD2. With 0 bases clipped from V and 0 bases from J, the junction kept 6 bases outside the gene matches. Germline V gene lookup returns CDR1 MNHEY and CDR2 SMNVEV (reference sequence). The CDR3 totals 17 residues. In DNA, the CDR3 is TGTGCCAGCAGTTTATCGGGGACTACCCATAGCACAGATACGCAGTATTTT. Translation gives CASSLSGTTHSTDTQYF.

This clonotype appeared a few times. This chain connects TRBV29-1 to TRBJ2-1; 8 nucleotides match TRBD1. The CDR3 length is 14 residues. CDR1 is SQVTM, CDR2 ANQGSEA, per germline. V dropped 7 bases and J dropped 0; count of bases not matched to a gene: 5. The CDR3 sequence is CSGGGQGSYNEQFF. DNA for the CDR3: TGCAGCGGGGGAGGACAGGGCTCCTACAATGAGCAGTTCTTC.

This clonotype appeared a few times. V and J are TRBV11-2 and TRBJ2-3; 7 nucleotides line up with TRBD1. The trim removed 5 bases at V and 2 bases at J, leaving 16 bases unmatched. The CDR3 runs 18 residues. Germline V gives CDR1 SGHAT, CDR2 FQNNGV. Here the CDR3 reads CASSLQGMGSSFTDTQYF. CDR3 bases: TGTGCCAGCAGCCTACAGGGGATGGGGAGTAGCTTCACAGATACGCAGTATTTT.

The sample holds many counts of this clonotype. This chain links TRBV20-1 with TRBJ2-1; 9 positions match TRBD2. In germline, CDR1 is DFQATT, CDR2 SNEGSKA (reference sequence). The CDR3 is made up of 16 amino acids. J gave up 2 bases and V 0 bases, and 5 bases lay outside the gene matches. CDR3 in amino acids: CSARDPAGGPYNEQFF. CDR3 sequence (DNA): TGCAGTGCTAGAGATCCAGCGGGAGGCCCCTACAATGAGCAGTTCTTC.

The chain couples TRBV6-1 to TRBJ2-2; D unresolved. V shed 6 bases and J shed 7 bases, with 6 bases lying between them. Germline V gene lookup returns CDR1 MNHNS and CDR2 SASEGT. The CDR3 sequence is 11 residues long. The CDR3 sequence: CASSRHGELFF. CDR3 nucleotide sequence: TGTGCCAGCAGCCGTCACGGGGAGCTGTTTTTT.

This clonotype turned up a few times. V gene TRBV10-2 combines with J gene TRBJ1-4; TRBD1 aligns across 8 bases. Trimming at V came to 7 bases and at J to 7 bases, leaving 5 bases not matched to a gene. CDR1 is WSHSY and CDR2 is SAAADI in the germline V gene. This CDR3 is built from 13 residues. The CDR3, as DNA: TGCGCCAGCAAGACAGGGGTCAGTGAAAAACTGTTTTTT. It translates to CASKTGVSEKLFF.

The rearrangement uses TRBV4-3 and TRBJ2-5, with 9 nucleotides matching TRBD2. V dropped 3 bases and J dropped 4; count of bases not matched to a gene: 6. The V gene's germline CDR1 is LGHNA and CDR2 YSLEER. The CDR3 runs 15 residues. This CDR3 is CASSQAGGPGETQYF. The DNA for the CDR3 is TGCGCCAGCAGCCAGGCGGGAGGGCCGGGAGAGACCCAGTACTTC.

The chain carries TRBV28 and TRBJ2-1; TRBD2 agrees at 8 bases. The V gene's germline CDR1 is MDHEN and CDR2 SYDVKM. V gave up 6 bases and J gave up 2 bases; unmatched junction bases: 9. The CDR3 is 16 amino acids. For the CDR3, the DNA is TGTGCCAGCAGGAAGGGGAGGCGGGAGGCCTACAATGAGCAGTTCTTC. Its protein is CASRKGRREAYNEQFF.

This clonotype was observed many times. The chain joins TRBV20-1 to TRBJ2-3, with D perhaps matching TRBD2 (6 bases). Looked up from germline, CDR1 is DFQATT and CDR2 is SNEGSKA (reference sequence). This CDR3 region has 14 residues. V lost 0 bases and J lost 6, with 13 bases in between. CDR3 bases: TGCAGTGCTAGAGACCCGGGAGAGGGGGATACGCAGTATTTT. It codes for CSARDPGEGDTQYF.

This clonotype showed up just once. The gene calls are TRBV19 and TRBJ2-2; the D gene is possibly TRBD1 (6 bases). The CDR3 has 15 residues. V was shortened by 6 bases and J by 5 bases, with 16 bases between the two germline ends. Germline CDR1 is LNHDA and CDR2 is SQIVND (reference sequence). CDR3: CASRGTPGITGELFF. The CDR3 nucleotides read TGTGCCAGTAGGGGGACACCGGGAATTACCGGGGAGCTGTTTTTT.

This clonotype has ten or more counts. The rearrangement joins TRBV7-2 to TRBJ2-7; the D is unclear. In germline, CDR1 is SGHTA, CDR2 FQGNSA. Trimming took off 0 bases at V and 4 bases at J, with 10 bases between the two ends. The CDR3 is 14 residues long. CDR3 loop: CASSLASARYEQYF. The CDR3 nucleotides read TGTGCCAGCAGCTTAGCCTCTGCCAGGTACGAGCAGTACTTC.

The chain recombines TRBV20-1 with TRBJ1-4, with D unresolved. The germline V and J ends were trimmed by 3 bases and 10 bases, with 21 bases remaining between them. Germline V gene lookup returns CDR1 DFQATT and CDR2 SNEGSKA (reference sequence). This CDR3 is 15 amino acids long. CDR3 amino acids: CSASSRRLKEGKLFF. As DNA, the CDR3 is TGCAGTGCTAGTTCTAGGCGGCTGAAAGAGGGAAAACTGTTTTTT.

This clonotype appeared a few times. This chain uses TRBV14 with TRBJ2-1, with TRBD2 matching 9 bases. V shed 0 bases and J 11 bases; nucleotides not matched to a gene: 23. Germline V CDR1 and CDR2: SGHDN, FVKESK. This CDR3 contains 20 residues. This CDR3 reads CASSQDPYHQGIAGVPQQFF. The DNA for the CDR3 is TGTGCCAGCAGCCAAGACCCCTATCATCAGGGGATAGCGGGAGTTCCCCAGCAGTTCTTC.

The rearrangement uses TRBV7-2 and TRBJ2-7, with a weak D call TRBD2 (6 bases). The length of the CDR3 is 14 residues. V was trimmed by 1 base and J by 2 bases, leaving 9 bases between them. Germline lookup yields CDR1 SGHTA and CDR2 FQGNSA. For the CDR3, the DNA is TGTGCCAGCAGCTTAGGCGGGATAGCCTACGAGCAGTACTTC. Translating gives CASSLGGIAYEQYF.

On this clonotype itself: At one of its ends the junction is not consistent with the germline gene, which may arise from a read error. The V gene is TRBV20-1, the J gene TRBJ2-3; TRBD1 agrees at 9 bases. From germline, CDR1 is DFQATT and CDR2 SNEGSKA (reference sequence). The CDR3 is 16 amino acids. For the CDR3, the DNA is TGCAGTGCTAGAGATGCCGGACAGGGGAAGCCAGAGACGCAGTATTTT. This sequence encodes CSARDAGQGKPETQYF.

This clonotype was counted ten times or more. The chain recombines TRBV2 with TRBJ1-5; TRBD1 is a possible D gene (5 bases). Trimming shortened V by 2 bases and J by 2 bases, and 13 bases separated the two germline ends. This CDR3 comprises 16 residues. Germline CDR1 reads SNHLY; CDR2 reads FYNNEI. The CDR3 DNA follows: TGTGCCAGCAGTGAAATGGTGGGAGGGGGCAATCAGCCCCAGCATTTT. Amino acids: CASSEMVGGGNQPQHF.

This sequence joins TRBV2 and TRBJ2-2; TRBD1 aligns across 11 bases. V was pared by 7 bases and J by 4 bases, with 2 bases of the junction left unmatched. Germline CDR1 reads SNHLY; CDR2 reads FYNNEI. This CDR3 spans 14 amino acids. The DNA for the CDR3 is TGTGCCAGCACGGGACAGGGGGTCACCGGGGAGCTGTTTTTT. Residues: CASTGQGVTGELFF.

Many counts were recorded for this clonotype. The J gene is TRBJ2-7, the V gene TRBV20-1, with 10 nucleotides matching TRBD2. Germline CDR1 DFQATT, CDR2 SNEGSKA (reference sequence). This CDR3 has 13 amino acids. With 7 bases clipped from V and 3 bases from J, the junction kept 6 bases outside the gene matches. The CDR3 region is CSVTGTSVYEQYF. The DNA of the CDR3 is TGCAGTGTCACCGGGACTAGCGTCTACGAGCAGTACTTC.

This clonotype came up many times. The CDR3, as DNA: TGTGCCAGCAGCCCACGATCGGGCGGGCCATCCTACGAGCAGTACTTC. As protein: CASSPRSGGPSYEQYF. This chain joins TRBV9 and TRBJ2-7, with D possibly being TRBD2 (5 bases). Germline values: CDR1 SGDLS, CDR2 YYNGEE. The V and J ends lost 4 bases and 1 base respectively, with 18 bases between them. The CDR3 sequence is 16 residues long.

This chain connects TRBV19 to TRBJ1-2; 9 bases fit TRBD1. This CDR3 has 14 amino acids. The V and J ends lost 7 bases and 4 bases, in that order; junction bases with no gene match: 7. Germline assignment: CDR1 LNHDA and CDR2 SQIVND (reference sequence). The CDR3 loop is CASTADRGTYGYTF. In DNA, the CDR3 is TGTGCCAGTACCGCGGACAGGGGTACCTATGGCTACACCTTC.

This clonotype was seen ten or more times. The genes are TRBV2 and TRBJ1-1; D gene unclear. The CDR3 sequence is 11 residues long. CDR1 is SNHLY and CDR2 is FYNNEI in the germline V gene. The CDR3 sequence is CATHGNTEAFF. CDR3 coding DNA: TGTGCAACCCACGGAAACACTGAAGCTTTCTTT.